This TCR beta chain was recovered during a study of radiation and T cells in renal cell carcinoma. The CDR3 totals 14 residues. Germline assignment: CDR1 SGHRS and CDR2 YFSETQ. Trimming took 1 base from V and 1 from J, leaving 9 bases between them. Stated time point: baseline pretreatment blood. The treatment was: 15 Gy SBRT to primary tumor, nephrectomy 4 weeks later. TCRdb's copy holds only in-frame clones and misses some; the assay was immunoSEQ multiplex PCR. The data show 70,000 to 95,000 clones, with over 75% seen just once and roughly 7% held by the top ten. The source material was blood, sampled from a patient whose treatment included radiotherapy and nephrectomy. The rearrangement joins TRBV5-1 to TRBJ2-7, with D possibly being TRBD1 (5 bases). This sequence originates from a man aged 55-75 years with renal cell carcinoma. CDR3 nucleotide sequence: TGCGCCAGCAGCTTGACGCAGGGTTCCTACGAGCAGTACTTC. Translating it yields CASSLTQGSYEQYF.